The rows below give T cell receptor beta chains drawn from one sample of a study of Ad26.COV2.S vaccination and SARS-CoV-2 variants. The repertoire was sequenced with immunoSEQ multiplex PCR; TCRdb's copy has only in-frame clones and lacks some. The sample contains approximately 400,000 clones, about 80% of which appear only once. The starting material was peripheral blood, obtained in a trial of Ad26.COV2.S vaccine versus placebo. All receptors derive from a person between 18 and 65 years old who received the Ad26.COV2.S COVID-19 vaccine or a placebo. Both conserved end residues are part of each CDR3. Fields, in order: clone size, J gene, D gene, V gene, CDR3 protein, CDR3 DNA. The D gene is left open where the match is weak. For some rows the clone size is stated as once, few or many, or as a class when expanded; others skip it.

once | TRBJ2-2 | . | TRBV9 | CASTRRGGDTGELFF | TGTGCCAGCACTCGTAGAGGGGGGGACACCGGGGAGCTGTTTTTT
. | TRBJ2-7 | TRBD2 | TRBV18 | CASSPSGAPYEQYF | TGTGCCAGCTCACCAAGCGGGGCCCCCTACGAGCAGTACTTC
. | TRBJ2-3 | TRBD2 | TRBV14 | CASSLHTGTRYTDTQYF | TGTGCCAGCAGCCTTCACACCGGGACTAGGTACACAGATACGCAGTATTTT
. | TRBJ2-1 | . | TRBV27 | CASSLSLGNEQFF | TGTGCCAGCAGTTTATCGTTGGGTAATGAGCAGTTCTTC
. | TRBJ2-5 | . | TRBV19 | CASSMGRRETQYF | TGTGCCAGTAGTATGGGACGGAGGGAGACCCAGTACTTC
. | TRBJ2-7 | TRBD1 | TRBV18 | CASSSGTGSHEQYF | TGTGCCAGCTCCTCCGGGACAGGGTCCCACGAGCAGTACTTC
. | TRBJ2-3 | TRBD2 | TRBV27 | CASSFGGLAGYTQYF | TGTGCCAGCAGTTTCGGGGGACTAGCGGGCTATACGCAGTATTTT
few | TRBJ1-6 | TRBD1 | TRBV6-5 | CASSRDRSSPLHF | TGTGCCAGCAGTAGGGACAGGTCATCACCCCTCCACTTT
. | TRBJ2-1 | TRBD2 | TRBV5-1 | CASSQTSGAHNEQFF | TGCGCCAGCAGCCAGACTAGCGGGGCCCACAATGAGCAGTTCTTC
. | TRBJ1-1 | . | TRBV4-1 | CASSFQGGGGTEAFF | TGCGCCAGCAGCTTTCAGGGCGGGGGGGGCACTGAAGCTTTCTTT
. | TRBJ2-5 | TRBD2 | TRBV4-1 | CASSLGLARETQYF | TGCGCCAGCAGCCTGGGACTAGCGAGAGAGACCCAGTACTTC
. | TRBJ1-1 | . | TRBV5-4 | CASSITGYGNTEAFF | TGTGCCAGCAGCATAACAGGGTATGGAAACACTGAAGCTTTCTTT
once | TRBJ1-1 | TRBD1 | TRBV5-1 | CASSSNTGGTEAFF | TGCGCCAGCAGTTCGAACACAGGGGGGACTGAAGCTTTCTTT
few | TRBJ2-3 | . | TRBV18 | CASSFTAGTDTQYF | TGTGCCAGCTCATTTACCGCGGGCACAGATACGCAGTATTTT
. | TRBJ1-1 | . | TRBV2 | CATKTVSLNTEAFF | TGTGCCACCAAAACGGTTTCCCTGAACACTGAAGCTTTCTTT
. | TRBJ2-3 | TRBD2 | TRBV5-8 | CASSLSGVGPDTQYF | TGTGCCAGCAGTCTTAGCGGGGTCGGGCCAGATACGCAGTATTTT
once | TRBJ2-5 | . | TRBV24-1 | CATSDSAGPGETQYF | TGTGCCACCAGTGATTCGGCCGGCCCTGGGGAGACCCAGTACTTC
. | TRBJ2-1 | . | TRBV6-5 | CASRLLGVENEQFF | TGTGCCAGCCGGCTTTTAGGGGTTGAGAATGAGCAGTTCTTC
. | TRBJ2-1 | TRBD2 | TRBV5-4 | CASSMGLAGGFGQFF | TGTGCCAGCAGCATGGGACTAGCGGGAGGGTTTGGGCAGTTCTTC
once | TRBJ2-1 | TRBD2 | TRBV7-2 | CASSLVAGGPGNEQFF | TGTGCCAGCAGCTTAGTGGCGGGGGGGCCGGGCAATGAGCAGTTCTTC
. | TRBJ2-1 | . | TRBV18 | CASSPPGAGVSNEQFF | TGTGCCAGCTCCCCACCGGGGGCGGGGGTGAGCAATGAGCAGTTCTTC
. | TRBJ1-4 | . | TRBV6-5 | CASSPKAGKLFF | TGTGCCAGCAGTCCCAAGGCGGGAAAACTGTTTTTT
. | TRBJ2-6 | . | TRBV29-1 | CSVEGGSGANVLTF | TGCAGCGTGGAGGGGGGCTCTGGGGCCAACGTCCTGACTTTC
. | TRBJ2-3 | . | TRBV24-1 | CATSDDLSTDTQYF | TGTGCCACCAGTGATGACCTTAGCACAGATACGCAGTATTTT
. | TRBJ2-1 | . | TRBV11-3 | CASSLGSHPLSEQFF | TGTGCCAGCAGCTTAGGTAGTCACCCGCTCAGCGAGCAGTTCTTC
. | TRBJ1-1 | TRBD1 | TRBV5-4 | CASGGTGGSWNTEAFF | TGTGCCAGCGGCGGGACAGGGGGTTCGTGGAACACTGAAGCTTTCTTT
. | TRBJ1-2 | . | TRBV27 | CASRISGGENYGYTF | TGTGCCAGCAGGATATCAGGCGGGGAGAACTATGGCTACACCTTC
once | TRBJ2-7 | . | TRBV14 | CASSQDWLGTNEQYF | TGTGCCAGCAGCCAAGACTGGCTGGGAACGAACGAGCAGTACTTC
once | TRBJ2-1 | . | TRBV7-9 | CASSLLNEQFF | TGTGCCAGCAGCTTATTGAATGAGCAGTTCTTC
. | TRBJ2-2 | . | TRBV5-1 | CASSFGGAFTTGELFF | TGCGCCAGCAGCTTTGGGGGCGCCTTTACCACCGGGGAGCTGTTTTTT